This TCR beta chain came from a study of cytomegalovirus exposure and HLA in healthy donors. Details on this clone: The antigen remains undetermined.

Study findings and constraints: Equally common other TCR beta chains were less clonally expanded than HLA-associated ones, a later analysis found.

The PCR had 60 Vbeta and 13 Jbeta primers. The table came from immunoSEQ multiplex PCR; TCRdb's copy has only in-frame clones and leaves some out. The sample lists more than 95,000 clones, around four fifths occurring once. Germline lookup yields CDR1 LNHDA and CDR2 SQIVND (reference sequence). There are 17 residues in the CDR3. V lost 7 bases and J lost 0; bases outside the gene matches: 12. Sequencing used PBMCs. This receptor was obtained from a woman aged 40 to 50 in good health and CMV-seropositive. The V and J genes are TRBV19 and TRBJ1-5, with 7 positions matching TRBD1. This chain's CDR3 is CASNTRQGKYSNQPQHF. Written as DNA, the CDR3 is TGTGCCAGTAATACTAGACAGGGCAAGTATAGCAATCAGCCCCAGCATTTT.